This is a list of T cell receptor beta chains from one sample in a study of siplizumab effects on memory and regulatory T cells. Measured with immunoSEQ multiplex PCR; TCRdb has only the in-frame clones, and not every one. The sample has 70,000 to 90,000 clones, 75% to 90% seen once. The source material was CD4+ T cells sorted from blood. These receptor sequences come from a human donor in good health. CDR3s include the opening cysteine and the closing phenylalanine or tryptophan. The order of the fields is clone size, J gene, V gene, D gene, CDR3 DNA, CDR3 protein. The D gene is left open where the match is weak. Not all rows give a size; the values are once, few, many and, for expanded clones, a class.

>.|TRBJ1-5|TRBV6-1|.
TGTGCCAGCAGAGACGGGGGAAGCAATCAGCCCCAGCATTTT
CASRDGGSNQPQHF
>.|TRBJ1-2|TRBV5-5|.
TGTGCCAGCAGCTTGGCTTGGGTGGGGAATTATGGCTACACCTTC
CASSLAWVGNYGYTF
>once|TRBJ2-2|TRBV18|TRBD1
TGTGCCAGCTCACCGCAGGGACAGGTGGCCGGGGAGCTGTTTTTT
CASSPQGQVAGELFF
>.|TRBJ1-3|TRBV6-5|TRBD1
TGTGCCAGCAGACGCGACAGGGCCGTAGGAAACACCATATATTTT
CASRRDRAVGNTIYF
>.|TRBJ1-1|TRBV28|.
TGTGCCAGCAGTACCGGGACCTACACTGAAGCTTTCTTT
CASSTGTYTEAFF
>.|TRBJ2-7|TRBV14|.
TGTGCCAGCAGCCGTACAGTCCACGAGCAGTACTTC
CASSRTVHEQYF
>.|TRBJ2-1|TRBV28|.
TGTGCCAGCAGTGAGACTAGGAGGGGGAACAATGAGCAGTTCTTC
CASSETRRGNNEQFF
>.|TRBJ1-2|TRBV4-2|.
TGTGCCAGCAGCCAAGATTTGGCAGGGGTGGGCGGCTACACCTTC
CASSQDLAGVGGYTF
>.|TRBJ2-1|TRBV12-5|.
TGTGCTAGTGGTTTGGTTTATCCCCTAGCGGAGCAGTTCTTC
CASGLVYPLAEQFF
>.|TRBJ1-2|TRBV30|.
TGTGCCTGGAGAAAGGGAGGCGCAAACTATGGCTACACCTTC
CAWRKGGANYGYTF
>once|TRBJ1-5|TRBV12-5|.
TGTGCTAGTGGTAGAATAGAAACTAGCAATCAGCCCCAGCATTTT
CASGRIETSNQPQHF
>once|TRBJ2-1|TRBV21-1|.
TGTGCCAGCATCGTACGCTCAGGGACTTTATACAATGAGCAGTTCTTC
CASIVRSGTLYNEQFF
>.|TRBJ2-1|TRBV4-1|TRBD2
TGCGCCAGCAGCCACGCTATAGCGGGAGTTTTCTACAATGAGCAGTTCTTC
CASSHAIAGVFYNEQFF
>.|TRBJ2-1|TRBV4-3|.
TGCGCCAGCAGCCAAGATACGGCAGGTACACCCCTCAATGAGCAGTTCTTC
CASSQDTAGTPLNEQFF
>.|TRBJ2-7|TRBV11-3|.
TGTGCCAGCAGCTTAGATATTGGGGACGGAACCTACGAGCAGTACTTC
CASSLDIGDGTYEQYF
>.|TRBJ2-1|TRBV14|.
TGTGCCAGCAGCCATTCCCTAGGAAGAGCGGTGGGGACCAATGAGCAGTTCTTC
CASSHSLGRAVGTNEQFF
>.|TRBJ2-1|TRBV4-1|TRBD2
TGCGCCAGCAGCCAACCCAAGGGACTAGCGGGAGGGTTAGGTACCTACAATGAGCAGTTCTTC
CASSQPKGLAGGLGTYNEQFF
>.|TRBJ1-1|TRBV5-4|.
TGTGCCAGCAGCCCACGTGCAGGGTCCACTGAAGCTTTCTTT
CASSPRAGSTEAFF
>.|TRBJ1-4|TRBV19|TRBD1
TGTGCCAGTAGTATAGAAGAGGGGGCGGAAAAACTGTTTTTT
CASSIEEGAEKLFF
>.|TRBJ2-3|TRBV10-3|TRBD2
TGTGCCATCAGTGTGGCTAGCGGGAGGGTGGGAGATACGCAGTATTTT
CAISVASGRVGDTQYF
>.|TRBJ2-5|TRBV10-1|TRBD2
TGCGCCAGCAGTGAGGGGGTAGCGGGACTCCAAGAGACCCAGTACTTC
CASSEGVAGLQETQYF
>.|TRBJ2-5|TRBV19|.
TGTGCCAGTAGTACGGTGGGCGGGGAGACCCAGTACTTC
CASSTVGGETQYF
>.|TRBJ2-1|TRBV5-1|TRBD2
TGCGCCAGCAGCTTGACTAGCGGGAGGGAGGGAACGAATGAGCAGTTCTTC
CASSLTSGREGTNEQFF
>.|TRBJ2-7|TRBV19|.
TGTGCCAGTAGTATAGGGAGCGAGCAGTACTTC
CASSIGSEQYF
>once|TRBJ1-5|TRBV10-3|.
TGTGCCAGCAGCCCCGGGCAGCCCCAGCATTTT
CASSPGQPQHF
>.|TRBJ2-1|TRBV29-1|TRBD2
TGCAGCTTCCGTGGGGGGGACTTAAGTAATGAGCAGTTCTTC
CSFRGGDLSNEQFF